The clone carrying this T cell receptor beta chain was seen at least ten times. Antigen specificity is unknown. The data are from a study of regulatory T cells in long-lasting Graves disease. Study-wide results and caveats: Accuracy could have been hurt by small sample size. The study found TRBV28, TRBJ1-2 and TRBJ2-5 favored in persistent disease. With a few thousand shared public clonotypes, persistent patients exceeded new patients, who shared just over 950.

This sample's time point: newly diagnosed GD, antithyroid drugs for less than 3 months. Isolated PBMC RNA provided the starting material for the TCR library. Peripheral blood, Nine milliliters per patient, was collected in EDTA tubes. Building of the TCR beta libraries involved iRepertoire HTBI primers and Arm-PCR of CDR3 regions. TCRdb re-analysed the multiplex PCR reads in MiXCR, keeping a single row per CDR3 protein. This sample carries approximately 230,000 distinct CDR3 sequences, approximately 16% of them seen once, and the ten largest clones take approximately 24%. Trimming shortened V by 3 bases and J by 0 bases, and 9 bases separated the two germline ends. Germline CDR1 and CDR2: SEHNR and FQNEAQ (reference sequence). The CDR3 has 15 residues.

The sequence came from a female donor with Graves disease. The material was peripheral blood mononuclear cells (PBMCs), obtained at new diagnosis, from a patient treated with antithyroid drugs. The V call is TRBV7-9, the J call TRBJ2-1; D remains unclear. CDR3 loop: CASSFRLSSYNEQFF. The CDR3 region has the DNA TGTGCCAGCAGCTTTAGATTGAGCTCCTACAATGAGCAGTTCTTC. The variable domain in full, with the rest retrieved from reference TRBV7-9 and TRBJ2-1, is DTGVSQNPRHKITKRGQNVTFRCDPISEHNRLYWYRQTLGQGPEFLTYFQNEAQLEKSRLLSDRFSAERPKGSFSTLEIQRTEQGDSAMYLCASSFRLSSYNEQFFGPGTRLTVL.